This T cell receptor (beta chain) emerged from a study of regulatory T cells listed by TCRdb under 2018. The study in broad terms: The study compared T-cell receptor beta repertoires of sorted regulatory, conventional CD4+ and CD8+ T cells between CD3G-deficient patients and healthy controls.

Evidence of autoimmunity was found in all CD3G-deficient patients, and more severe autoimmunity was observed in two of the patients. Patients were tested at ages ranging from 2 to 39 years, and reduced naive and increased memory CD4+ and CD8+ T-cell proportions were found in the patients. CD4+ cells were FACS-sorted into CD25-high CD127-low regulatory T cells and CD25-low CD127-high conventional CD4+ T cells. Roughly six individuals with CD3G deficiency were included in the patient group. Patient samples and clinical data were obtained from an international physician network spanning the United States, Europe and Asia. Peripheral blood mononuclear cells were isolated by Ficoll density separation. From its cysteine to its phenylalanine, the CDR3 spans 15 amino acids. The entry retains the CDR3 DNA only, 45 bases that are in frame from base 1. Trimmed from V: 3 bases; trimmed from J: 6 bases; junction bases lacking a gene match: 9. As encoded in the germline V gene, CDR1 is MNHNS while CDR2 is SASEGT.

Summary of the overall study and its limitations: Patient regulatory T-cell samples yielded roughly tenfold fewer unique productive TRB reads than control samples. Regulatory T cells from CD3G-deficient patients had lower Shannon diversity than both autologous conventional CD4+ cells and control regulatory T cells. The degree of regulatory T-cell repertoire restriction differed from patient to patient and was most prominent in the two patients whose autoimmunity was most severe. Restricted unique TRB V-J pairs and skewed V and J gene usage were observed in patient repertoires, most markedly in regulatory T cells.

In the multiplex PCR, 52 forward TRBV primers and 13 reverse TRBJ primers were used, and assay-based and computational corrections were applied for amplification bias. Within the immunoSEQ assay, multiplex PCR amplified rearranged TRB loci from genomic DNA. TRB amplicons were sequenced on an Illumina HiSeq platform. Per the authors' processing: Raw sequences were error-filtered and aligned to reference gene sequences by custom algorithms and were subsequently analyzed with the immunoSEQ online tools. The frequencies of productive and nonproductive TRB rearrangements were evaluated among unique sequences as well as among total sequences. Assessment of potential self-reactivity relied on the hydrophobicity of positions 6 and 7 in the TRB CDR3, along with their amino acid composition. Groups were compared by t tests, Mann-Whitney tests or two-way ANOVA performed in Prism software. TCRdb carries this immuneACCESS record with in-frame sequences only. Its versions omit some clonotypes, under half of them owing to an unresolved V gene in the studies checked, with the rest unexplained. D and trimming were read from the DNA, whereas the V and J calls and clone size are those reported in that table. This sample lists fewer than 4,500 clones; approximately 92% were detected once. Over 2.5% of the sample lies in the top ten.

A note on this clone: The antigen this receptor binds is unknown. Base qualities are not provided; no much larger clone lies one nucleotide away.

This clonotype was obtained from a child aged 2-15 years with CD3G deficiency. The sequence links TRBV6-1 to TRBJ1-2; 8 middle bases align to TRBD1. Sequencing used CD4+ Tregs sorted from blood. This receptor has the CDR3 CASSDPAQGADGYTF. The nucleotide sequence reads as follows: TGTGCCAGCAGTGACCCCGCGCAGGGGGCTGATGGCTACACCTTC.